Each of the 5 T cell receptor beta chains below was sequenced from the same sample in a study of blood T cell repertoires in COVID-19. Some clones are missing from TCRdb's copy, which holds only in-frame ones; the method was immunoSEQ multiplex PCR. The sample holds around 280,000 clones, approximately 89% seen once. Input material: peripheral blood. The receptor source for this set is a woman in her thirties with COVID-19, enrolled during active disease.

The J gene is TRBJ1-2, the V gene TRBV11-2; 8 bases fit TRBD1. Germline CDR1 SGHAT, CDR2 FQNNGV. This CDR3 has 14 residues. V lost 3 bases and J lost 8; bases outside the gene matches: 8. CDR3: CASSLPGGTGGYTF. The DNA of the CDR3 is TGTGCCAGCAGCTTGCCAGGGGGCACGGGCGGCTACACCTTC.

The chain employs TRBV2 and TRBJ1-1; the match to TRBD1 covers 8 bases. The CDR3 sequence is 14 residues long. The germline V gene encodes CDR1 SNHLY and CDR2 FYNNEI. V lost 8 bases, J lost 1 base, and 6 bases stayed unmatched. This CDR3 reads CASHRQGTNTEAFF. In DNA, the CDR3 is TGTGCCAGCCATAGACAGGGGACGAACACTGAAGCTTTCTTT.

The chain joins TRBV6-5 to TRBJ1-3; D remains unclear. The CDR3 spans 15 residues. The V end lost 6 bases, the J end lost 0 bases, and 12 bases lay between the germline ends. Germline V gene data show CDR1 as MNHEY and CDR2 as SVGAGI. In nucleotides, the CDR3 is TGTGCCAGCAGAGGAAGCGGGAGCTCTGGAAACACCATATATTTT. Its translation is CASRGSGSSGNTIYF.

Concerning this clone: Other DNA sequences in this sample translate to the same CDR3. The chain recombines TRBV18 with TRBJ1-1, with D possibly being TRBD1 (6 bases). The germline V and J ends were trimmed by 3 bases and 1 base, with 6 bases remaining between them. Germline CDR1 is KGHSH and CDR2 is LQKENI. This CDR3 has 13 residues. The CDR3 region is CASSPTGNTEAFF. The CDR3 nucleotides are TGTGCCAGCTCACCGACAGGGAACACTGAAGCTTTCTTT.

The rearrangement links TRBV5-1 to TRBJ2-5; no firm D call. Germline assignment: CDR1 SGHRS and CDR2 YFSETQ. V lost 4 bases and J lost 4, with 8 bases in between. The CDR3 sequence is 12 residues long. This CDR3 reads CASSPPGETQYF. The CDR3 bases are TGCGCCAGCAGCCCCCCCGGAGAGACCCAGTACTTC.